Presented here are 25 T cell receptor beta chains from one specimen sequenced in a study of early T cells in non-severe SARS-CoV-2 infection. TCRdb itself ran the 5' RACE reads through MiXCR, one entry per CDR3 protein. The table includes tens of thousands of distinct CDR3 sequences, about 16% detected once. The source was whole blood, collected at baseline. These receptors originate from an adult who was a healthcare worker with PCR-confirmed SARS-CoV-2 infection or an uninfected control (not recorded which).

The chain combines TRBV7-2 with TRBJ2-7; 7 bases are a match to TRBD2. Germline CDR1 SGHTA, CDR2 FQGNSA. V dropped 5 bases and J dropped 6; count of bases not matched to a gene: 10. This CDR3 has 14 amino acids. CDR3: CASSLGGSGGEQYF. CDR3 in DNA: TGTGCCAGCAGCCTCGGAGGGTCGGGAGGCGAGCAGTACTTC. The variable domain in full, completed from reference TRBV7-2 and TRBJ2-7, reads GAGVSQSPSNKVTEKGKDVELRCDPISGHTALYWYRQSLGQGLEFLIYFQGNSAPDKSGLPSDRFSAERTGGSVSTLTIQRTQQEDSAVYLCASSLGGSGGEQYFGPGTRLTVT.

The chain combines TRBV2 with TRBJ2-2; 8 positions match TRBD1. The germline CDR1 and CDR2 sequences are SNHLY and FYNNEI. This CDR3 is 16 amino acids long. V dropped 8 bases and J dropped 5; count of bases not matched to a gene: 13. DNA for the CDR3: TGTGCCAGCTTCCAGCCCAGGACAGGGAGTACCGGGGAGCTGTTTTTT. It translates to CASFQPRTGSTGELFF.

This chain connects TRBV2 to TRBJ2-5; D uncertain. The ends were cut back, 4 bases at V and 4 bases at J, with 10 bases in the middle. Germline V gene lookup returns CDR1 SNHLY and CDR2 FYNNEI. This CDR3 is 13 amino acids long. The CDR3 nucleotides are TGTGCCAGCAGTGTCTGGATAATAGAGACCCAGTACTTC. This translates into CASSVWIIETQYF.

The gene calls are TRBV29-1 and TRBJ1-1; D is uncertain. This CDR3 has 12 amino acids. Germline V lookup: CDR1 SQVTM, CDR2 ANQGSEA. V was clipped by 5 bases and J by 0 bases, with 7 bases between them. CDR3 sequence: CSVTRMNTEAFF. CDR3 DNA sequence: TGCAGCGTTACAAGAATGAACACTGAAGCTTTCTTT. The complete variable domain, with remaining parts taken from reference TRBV29-1 and TRBJ1-1, reads SAVISQKPSRDICQRGTSLTIQCQVDSQVTMMFWYRQQPGQSLTLIATANQGSEATYESGFVIDKFPISRPNLTFSTLTVSNMSPEDSSIYLCSVTRMNTEAFFGQGTRLTVV.

Only a few counts were recorded for this clonotype. This chain connects TRBV9 to TRBJ2-3, with D perhaps matching TRBD1 (6 bases). This CDR3 has 14 amino acids. Germline-derived CDR1 and CDR2 are SGDLS and YYNGEE. Trimming removed 0 bases from V and 1 base from J, with 6 bases in between. The CDR3 bases are TGTGCCAGCAGCGTAGGACAGGGCACAGATACGCAGTATTTT. Translated: CASSVGQGTDTQYF.

This clonotype occurred a few times. This rearrangement joins TRBV29-1 to TRBJ2-7, with D maybe TRBD2 (5 bases). Germline CDR1 and CDR2: SQVTM and ANQGSEA. V dropped 4 bases and J dropped 5 bases, with 12 bases sitting between them. CDR3 length: 12 residues. CDR3 in amino acids: CSVVGSMDEQYF. The CDR3 DNA is TGCAGCGTTGTAGGGAGTATGGACGAGCAGTACTTC.

The table lists this clonotype with a few counts. The chain has TRBV7-3 and TRBJ2-2; tentatively, D is TRBD1 (5 bases). The CDR3 is 14 residues long. V lost 4 bases and J 3 bases, leaving 9 bases between the germline ends. The germline V gene has CDR1 SGHTA and CDR2 FQGTGA. The CDR3 DNA reads as TGTGCCAGCAGCTCCCGCAGGGACACCGGGGAGCTGTTTTTT. Translating it yields CASSSRRDTGELFF.

The chain recombines TRBV2 with TRBJ1-3, with D unclear. Trimming took 5 bases from V and 4 from J, leaving 15 bases between them. CDR3 size: 15 residues. CDR1 and CDR2 from the germline V gene are SNHLY and FYNNEI. The CDR3 coding sequence is TGTGCCAGCAGTCCCAGGCCCCTGCCGGGAAACACCATATATTTT. Protein sequence: CASSPRPLPGNTIYF.

Only a few counts were recorded for this clonotype. The CDR3 bases are TGCGCCAGCAGCTCCGGATTCCTGATCTACGAGCAGTACTTC. This encodes CASSSGFLIYEQYF. The chain uses TRBV5-1 and TRBJ2-7; no clear D. Germline CDR1 is SGHRS and CDR2 is YFSETQ. V was shortened by 3 bases and J by 3 bases, with 13 bases between the two germline ends. The CDR3 spans 14 residues.

J is TRBJ2-3 and V is TRBV5-1; no reliable D call. The CDR3 has 14 amino acids. V dropped 2 bases and J dropped 6 bases, with 13 bases sitting between them. CDR1 SGHRS and CDR2 YFSETQ come from the germline V gene. CDR3 nucleotides: TGCGCCAGCAGCTTCGGGCAAGATGGGGATACGCAGTATTTT. It specifies CASSFGQDGDTQYF. The full variable domain, with the rest looked up from reference TRBV5-1 and TRBJ2-3, is KAGVTQTPRYLIKTRGQQVTLSCSPISGHRSVSWYQQTPGQGLQFLFEYFSETQRNKGNFPGRFSGRQFSNSRSEMNVSTLELGDSALYLCASSFGQDGDTQYFGPGTRLTVL.

The genes are TRBV29-1 and TRBJ2-3; D not resolved. Germline V lookup: CDR1 SQVTM, CDR2 ANQGSEA. The V and J ends lost 2 bases and 2 bases respectively, with 5 bases between them. The CDR3 runs to 12 residues. The CDR3, as DNA: TGCAGCGTTGAACAGACCACAGATACGCAGTATTTT. Its translation: CSVEQTTDTQYF.

This clonotype was found a few times. V and J are TRBV7-9 and TRBJ1-1, with a weak D call TRBD1 (5 bases). Germline assignment: CDR1 SEHNR and CDR2 FQNEAQ (reference sequence). The length of the CDR3 is 15 residues. The V gene lost 5 bases and the J gene lost 7 bases, with 20 bases spanning the gap. The CDR3 DNA sequence: TGTGCCAGCAGCCTCCTCGTGGCAGGGAGTTTTGAAGCTTTCTTT. Its translation is CASSLLVAGSFEAFF.

The chain recombines TRBV5-4 with TRBJ2-1; 9 nucleotides align to TRBD1. CDR3 length equals 15 residues. The germline gives CDR1 SGHNT, CDR2 YYREEE (reference sequence). V dropped 5 bases and J dropped 2; count of bases not matched to a gene: 5. CDR3 DNA: TGTGCCAGCAGGTCGGACAGGGGAACCTACAATGAGCAGTTCTTC. The encoded protein is CASRSDRGTYNEQFF.

This clonotype was counted only a few times. This chain connects TRBV20-1 to TRBJ2-3; no reliable D call. V lost 3 bases and J 3 bases, leaving 7 bases between the germline ends. The CDR3 runs to 12 residues. Germline CDR1 is DFQATT and CDR2 is SNEGSKA (reference sequence). CDR3 sequence reads: CSASGFTDTQYF. The CDR3 bases are TGCAGTGCTAGCGGATTTACAGATACGCAGTATTTT.

The chain is built from TRBV5-4 and TRBJ2-3; D remains unclear. The length of the CDR3 is 13 residues. Trimming left V 1 base short and J 3 bases short, with 6 bases between. The germline CDR1 and CDR2 sequences are SGHNT and YYREEE (reference sequence). In nucleotides, the CDR3 is TGTGCCAGCAGCTTGCGTCAGACAGATACGCAGTATTTT. It specifies CASSLRQTDTQYF.

This clonotype came up a few times. V is TRBV4-1 and J is TRBJ2-7; D is ambiguous. CDR3 size: 14 residues. V was shortened by 3 bases and J by 4 bases, with 13 bases between the two germline ends. Germline CDR1 MGHRA, CDR2 YSYEKL. The CDR3 sequence is CASSHLGSGYEQYF. In DNA form, the CDR3 reads TGCGCCAGCAGCCATCTCGGCTCAGGTTACGAGCAGTACTTC.

This chain uses TRBV4-2 with TRBJ2-7, with 8 bases aligning to TRBD2. This CDR3 contains 16 residues. Trimming took 4 bases from V and 5 from J; bases not matched to a gene: 13. CDR1 is LGHNA, CDR2 YNFKEQ, per germline. The CDR3 loop is CASSLRTSGGGNEQYF. Here the CDR3 DNA reads TGTGCCAGCAGCCTGCGAACTAGCGGAGGAGGGAACGAGCAGTACTTC.

This clonotype was found a few times. CDR3 coding DNA: TGTGCCATCAGTGAACAGCGGAGCTCCTACAATGAGCAGTTCTTC. Its translation: CAISEQRSSYNEQFF. This chain joins TRBV10-3 and TRBJ2-1, with a possible D match to TRBD2 (5 bases). From germline, CDR1 is ENHRY and CDR2 SYGVKD. V lost 3 bases and J 0 bases, leaving 9 bases between the germline ends. This CDR3 is built from 15 residues.

The gene calls are TRBV11-2 and TRBJ2-5; possibly TRBD2 for D (5 bases). This CDR3 has 12 amino acids. From germline, CDR1 is SGHAT and CDR2 FQNNGV. V gave up 3 bases and J gave up 5 bases, with 7 bases separating them. CDR3 amino acids: CASSLGSETQYF. CDR3 in DNA: TGTGCCAGCAGCTTGGGGAGTGAGACCCAGTACTTC.

The gene calls are TRBV18 and TRBJ2-5; TRBD2 agrees at 11 bases. From germline, CDR1 is KGHSH and CDR2 LQKENI. The CDR3 sequence is 17 residues long. Trimming removed 5 bases from V and 1 base from J; junction bases left unmatched: 9. The CDR3 region is CASSAQTSGAIQETQYF. CDR3 nucleotide sequence: TGTGCCAGCTCAGCCCAGACTAGCGGGGCTATCCAAGAGACCCAGTACTTC.

This clonotype was recorded many times. This chain joins TRBV12-5 and TRBJ1-1, with a weak D call TRBD1 (6 bases). Per germline, CDR1 LGHNT and CDR2 FRNRAP. V dropped 1 base and J dropped 7 bases, with 10 bases sitting between them. The CDR3 contains 13 residues. CDR3 nucleotide sequence: TGTGCTAGTGGTTTGGAGACAGGACTTGAAGCTTTCTTT. Amino acids: CASGLETGLEAFF.

This clonotype has just a few counts. The chain couples TRBV20-1 to TRBJ1-1; the D is unclear. The germline V gene has CDR1 DFQATT and CDR2 SNEGSKA (reference sequence). The CDR3 is made up of 13 amino acids. The V and J ends lost 1 base and 0 bases respectively, with 6 bases between them. CDR3 coding DNA: TGCAGTGCTAGAGTCCTGATGAACACTGAAGCTTTCTTT. Residues: CSARVLMNTEAFF.

This clonotype occurred a few times. The chain links TRBV3-1 to TRBJ2-1; no clear D. Germline CDR1 and CDR2: LGHDT and YNNKEL (reference sequence). This CDR3 is 15 amino acids long. Deletions cut 0 bases from V and 0 bases from J, with 6 bases between. CDR3 bases: TGTGCCAGCAGCCAAGAAGCTTTCTCCTACAATGAGCAGTTCTTC. Residues: CASSQEAFSYNEQFF.

The V gene is TRBV7-8, the J gene TRBJ2-3, with D maybe TRBD1 (7 bases). The germline gives CDR1 SGHVS, CDR2 FQNEAQ. Trimming shortened V by 2 bases and J by 3 bases, and 15 bases separated the two germline ends. This CDR3 is 16 amino acids long. The CDR3 sequence is CASSLMSRGATDTQYF. CDR3 nucleotide sequence: TGTGCCAGCAGCTTAATGAGCAGGGGGGCTACAGATACGCAGTATTTT. The variable domain in full, completed from reference TRBV7-8 and TRBJ2-3, reads GAGVSQSPRYKVAKRGQDVALRCDPISGHVSLFWYQQALGQGPEFLTYFQNEAQLDKSGLPSDRFFAERPEGSVSTLKIQRTQQEDSAVYLCASSLMSRGATDTQYFGPGTRLTVL.

V and J are TRBV5-6 and TRBJ1-2; D is uncertain. Germline lookup yields CDR1 SGHDT and CDR2 YYEEEE. The germline V and J ends were trimmed by 4 bases and 10 bases, with 11 bases remaining between them. The CDR3 is 11 residues long. CDR3 in DNA: TGTGCCAGCAGCGGCCAGGCCCACTACACCTTC. It encodes CASSGQAHYTF.